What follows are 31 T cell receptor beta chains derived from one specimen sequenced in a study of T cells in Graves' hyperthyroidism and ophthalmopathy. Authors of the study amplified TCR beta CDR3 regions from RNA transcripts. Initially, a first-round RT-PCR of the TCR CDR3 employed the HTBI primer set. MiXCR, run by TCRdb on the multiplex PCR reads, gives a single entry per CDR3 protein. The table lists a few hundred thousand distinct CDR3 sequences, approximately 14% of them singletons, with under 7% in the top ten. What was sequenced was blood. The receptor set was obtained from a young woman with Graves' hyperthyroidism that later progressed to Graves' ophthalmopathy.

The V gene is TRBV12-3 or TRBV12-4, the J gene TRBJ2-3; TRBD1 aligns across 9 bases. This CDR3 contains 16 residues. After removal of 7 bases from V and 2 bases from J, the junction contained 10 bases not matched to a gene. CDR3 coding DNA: TGTGCCAGCACCCATCCCGGGACAGGGTTCACAGATACGCAGTATTTT. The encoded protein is CASTHPGTGFTDTQYF.

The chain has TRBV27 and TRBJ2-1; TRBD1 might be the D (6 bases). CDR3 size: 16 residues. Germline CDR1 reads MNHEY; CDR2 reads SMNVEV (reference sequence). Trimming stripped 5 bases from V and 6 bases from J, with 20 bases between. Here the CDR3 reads CASSQITGWDGNEQFF. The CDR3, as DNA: TGTGCCAGCAGTCAAATAACAGGGTGGGATGGCAATGAGCAGTTCTTC.

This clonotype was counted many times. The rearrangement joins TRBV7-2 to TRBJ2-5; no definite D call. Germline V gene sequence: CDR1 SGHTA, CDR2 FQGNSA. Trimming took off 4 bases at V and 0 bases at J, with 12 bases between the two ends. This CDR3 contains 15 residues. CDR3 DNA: TGTGCCAGCAGCTCGCCCACAGATAACCAAGAGACCCAGTACTTC. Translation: CASSSPTDNQETQYF. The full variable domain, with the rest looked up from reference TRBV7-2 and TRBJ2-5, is GAGVSQSPSNKVTEKGKDVELRCDPISGHTALYWYRQSLGQGLEFLIYFQGNSAPDKSGLPSDRFSAERTGGSVSTLTIQRTQQEDSAVYLCASSSPTDNQETQYFGPGTRLLVL.

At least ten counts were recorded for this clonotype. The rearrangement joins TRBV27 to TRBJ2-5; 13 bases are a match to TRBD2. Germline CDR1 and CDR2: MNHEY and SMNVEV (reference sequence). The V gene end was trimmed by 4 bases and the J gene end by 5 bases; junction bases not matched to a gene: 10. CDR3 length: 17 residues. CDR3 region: CASSWTSGRSEVETQYF. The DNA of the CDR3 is TGTGCCAGCAGTTGGACTAGCGGGAGAAGTGAGGTGGAGACCCAGTACTTC.

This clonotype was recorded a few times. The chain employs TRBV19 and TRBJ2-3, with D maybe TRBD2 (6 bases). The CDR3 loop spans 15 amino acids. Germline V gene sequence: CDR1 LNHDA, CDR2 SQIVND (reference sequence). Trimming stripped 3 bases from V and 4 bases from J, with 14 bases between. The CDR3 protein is CASSIRRGPADTQYF. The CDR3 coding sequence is TGTGCCAGTAGTATTCGGCGGGGCCCCGCAGATACGCAGTATTTT. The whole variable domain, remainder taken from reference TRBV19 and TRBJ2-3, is DGGITQSPKYLFRKEGQNVTLSCEQNLNHDAMYWYRQDPGQGLRLIYYSQIVNDFQKGDIAEGYSVSREKKESFPLTVTSAQKNPTAFYLCASSIRRGPADTQYFGPGTRLTVL.

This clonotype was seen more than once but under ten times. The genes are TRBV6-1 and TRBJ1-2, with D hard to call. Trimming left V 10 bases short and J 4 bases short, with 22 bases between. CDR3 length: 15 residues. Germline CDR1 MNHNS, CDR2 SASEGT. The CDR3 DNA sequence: TGTGCCACCTCCACCCTGAATCGAGGTACCTATGGCTACACCTTC. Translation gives CATSTLNRGTYGYTF.

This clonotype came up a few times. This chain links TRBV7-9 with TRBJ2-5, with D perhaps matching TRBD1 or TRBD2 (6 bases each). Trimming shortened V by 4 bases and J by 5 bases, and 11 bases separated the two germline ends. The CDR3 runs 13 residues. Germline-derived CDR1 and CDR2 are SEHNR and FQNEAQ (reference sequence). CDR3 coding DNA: TGTGCCAGCAGCTACAGGGCGGGGGAGACCCAGTACTTC. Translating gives CASSYRAGETQYF.

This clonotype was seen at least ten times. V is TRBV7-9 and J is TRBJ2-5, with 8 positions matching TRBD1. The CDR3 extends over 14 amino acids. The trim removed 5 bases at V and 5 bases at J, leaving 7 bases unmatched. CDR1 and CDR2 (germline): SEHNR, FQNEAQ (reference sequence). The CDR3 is CASSRPTGVETQYF. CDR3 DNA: TGTGCCAGCAGCCGCCCGACAGGGGTGGAGACCCAGTACTTC.

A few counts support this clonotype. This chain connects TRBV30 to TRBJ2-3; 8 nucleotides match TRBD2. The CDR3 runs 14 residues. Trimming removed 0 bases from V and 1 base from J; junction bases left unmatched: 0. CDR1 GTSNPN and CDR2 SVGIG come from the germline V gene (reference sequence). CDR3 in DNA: TGTGCCTGGAGTGTACTAGCGGGCACAGATACGCAGTATTTT. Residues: CAWSVLAGTDTQYF.

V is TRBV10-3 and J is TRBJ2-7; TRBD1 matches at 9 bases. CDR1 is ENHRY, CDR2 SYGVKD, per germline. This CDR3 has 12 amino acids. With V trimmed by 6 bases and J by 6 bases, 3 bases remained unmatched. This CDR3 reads CAIRSTGGEQYF. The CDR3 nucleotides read TGTGCCATCAGATCGACAGGGGGCGAGCAGTACTTC.

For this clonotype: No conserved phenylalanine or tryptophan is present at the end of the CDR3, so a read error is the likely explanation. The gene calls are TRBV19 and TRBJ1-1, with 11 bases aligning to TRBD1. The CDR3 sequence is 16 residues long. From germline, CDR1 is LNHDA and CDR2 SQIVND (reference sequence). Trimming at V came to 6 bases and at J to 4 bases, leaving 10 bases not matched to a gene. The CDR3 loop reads CASSRRTGGSGTEAFL. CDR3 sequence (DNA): TGTGCCAGTAGCCGTAGGACAGGGGGCAGCGGCACTGAAGCTTTCCTT.

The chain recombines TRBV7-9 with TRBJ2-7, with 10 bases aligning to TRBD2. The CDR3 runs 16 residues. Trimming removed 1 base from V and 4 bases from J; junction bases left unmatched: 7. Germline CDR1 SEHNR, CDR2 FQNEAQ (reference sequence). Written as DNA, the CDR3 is TGTGCCAGCAGCTTAGAAAGCGGGAGGGCCTTGTACGAGCAGTACTTC. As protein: CASSLESGRALYEQYF.

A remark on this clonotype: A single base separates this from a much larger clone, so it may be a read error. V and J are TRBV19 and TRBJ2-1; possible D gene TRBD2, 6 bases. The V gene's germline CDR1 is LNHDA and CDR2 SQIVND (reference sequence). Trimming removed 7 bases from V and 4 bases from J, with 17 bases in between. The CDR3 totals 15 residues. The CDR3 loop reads CASKPRGTGYNEQFF. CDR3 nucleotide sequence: TGTGCCAGTAAACCCCGAGGGACTGGGTACAATGAGCAGTTCTTC.

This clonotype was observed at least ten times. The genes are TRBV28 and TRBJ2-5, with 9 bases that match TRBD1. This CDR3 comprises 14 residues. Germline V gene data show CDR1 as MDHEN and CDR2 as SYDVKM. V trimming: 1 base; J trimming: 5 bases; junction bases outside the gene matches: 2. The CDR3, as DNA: TGTGCCAGCAGTTTATCAGGGACAGGGGAGACCCAGTACTTC. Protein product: CASSLSGTGETQYF. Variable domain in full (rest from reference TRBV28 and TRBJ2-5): DVKVTQSSRYLVKRTGEKVFLECVQDMDHENMFWYRQDPGLGLRLIYFSYDVKMKEKGDIPEGYSVSREKKERFSLILESASTNQTSMYLCASSLSGTGETQYFGPGTRLLVL.

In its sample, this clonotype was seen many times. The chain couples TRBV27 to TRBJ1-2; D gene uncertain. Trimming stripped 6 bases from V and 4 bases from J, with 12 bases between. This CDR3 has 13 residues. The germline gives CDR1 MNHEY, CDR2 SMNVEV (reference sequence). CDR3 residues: CASRPLGIYGYTF. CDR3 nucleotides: TGTGCCAGCAGGCCTTTGGGGATCTATGGCTACACCTTC.

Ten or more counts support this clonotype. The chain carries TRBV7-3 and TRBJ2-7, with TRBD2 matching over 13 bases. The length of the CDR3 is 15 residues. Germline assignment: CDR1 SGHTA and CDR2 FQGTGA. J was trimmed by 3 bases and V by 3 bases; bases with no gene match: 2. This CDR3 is CASSLGLAGIYEQYF. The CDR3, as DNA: TGTGCCAGCAGCTTGGGACTAGCGGGAATCTACGAGCAGTACTTC.

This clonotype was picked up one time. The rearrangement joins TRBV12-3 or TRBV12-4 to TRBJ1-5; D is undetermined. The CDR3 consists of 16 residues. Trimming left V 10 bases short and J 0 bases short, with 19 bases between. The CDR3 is CATSLWEGHSNQPQHF. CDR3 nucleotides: TGTGCCACTAGTTTATGGGAGGGTCATAGCAATCAGCCCCAGCATTTT.

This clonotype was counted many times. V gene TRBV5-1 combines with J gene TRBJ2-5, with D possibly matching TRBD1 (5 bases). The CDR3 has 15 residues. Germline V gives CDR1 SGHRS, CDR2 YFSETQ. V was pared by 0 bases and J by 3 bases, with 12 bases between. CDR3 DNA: TGCGCCAGCAGCTTGGCCCTGACAGACGAAGAGACCCAGTACTTC. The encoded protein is CASSLALTDEETQYF.

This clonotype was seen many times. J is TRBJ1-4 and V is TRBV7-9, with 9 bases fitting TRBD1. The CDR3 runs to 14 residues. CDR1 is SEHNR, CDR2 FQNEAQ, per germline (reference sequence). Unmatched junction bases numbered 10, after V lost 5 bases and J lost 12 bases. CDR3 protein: CASSHGQGPSELFF. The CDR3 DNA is TGTGCCAGCAGCCATGGACAGGGGCCCTCGGAACTGTTTTTT.

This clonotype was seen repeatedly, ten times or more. CDR3 bases: TGTGCCACGGGGACTAGCGGGAGGGCGAGCACCTACGAGCAGTACTTC. Protein sequence: CATGTSGRASTYEQYF. The chain employs TRBV6-1 and TRBJ2-7; 16 positions match TRBD2. With 10 bases clipped from V and 2 bases from J, the junction kept 8 bases outside the gene matches. CDR3 length equals 16 residues. The germline CDR1 and CDR2 sequences are MNHNS and SASEGT.

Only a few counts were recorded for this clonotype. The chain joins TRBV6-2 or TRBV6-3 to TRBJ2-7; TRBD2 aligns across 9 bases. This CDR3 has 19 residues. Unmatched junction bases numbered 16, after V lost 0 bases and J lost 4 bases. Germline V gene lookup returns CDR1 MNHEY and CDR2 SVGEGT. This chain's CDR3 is CASSYSILVGTSRSYEQYF. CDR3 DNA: TGTGCCAGCAGTTACTCAATATTAGTCGGGACTAGCAGGAGTTACGAGCAGTACTTC.

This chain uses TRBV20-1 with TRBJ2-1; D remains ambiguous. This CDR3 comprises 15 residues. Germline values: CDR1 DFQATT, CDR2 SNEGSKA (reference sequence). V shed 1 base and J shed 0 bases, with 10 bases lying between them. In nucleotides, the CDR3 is TGCAGTGCTAGAGGAGCGTCTGGCTCCTACAATGAGCAGTTCTTC. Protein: CSARGASGSYNEQFF.

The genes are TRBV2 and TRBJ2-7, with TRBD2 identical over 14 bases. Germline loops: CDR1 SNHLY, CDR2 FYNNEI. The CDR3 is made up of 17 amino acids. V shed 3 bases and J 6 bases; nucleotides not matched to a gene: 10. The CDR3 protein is CASSELLTSGRAPEQYF. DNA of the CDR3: TGTGCCAGCAGTGAGCTACTGACTAGCGGGAGGGCCCCCGAGCAGTACTTC. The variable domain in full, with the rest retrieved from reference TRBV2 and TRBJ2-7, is EPEVTQTPSHQVTQMGQEVILRCVPISNHLYFYWYRQILGQKVEFLVSFYNNEISEKSEIFDDQFSVERPDGSNFTLKIRSTKLEDSAMYFCASSELLTSGRAPEQYFGPGTRLTVT.

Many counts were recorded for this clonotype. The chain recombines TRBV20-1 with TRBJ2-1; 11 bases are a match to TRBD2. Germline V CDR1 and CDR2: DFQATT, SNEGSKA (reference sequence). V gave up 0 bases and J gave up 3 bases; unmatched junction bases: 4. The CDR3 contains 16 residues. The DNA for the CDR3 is TGCAGTGCTAGAGATAGCGGGAGGGAACTCTACAATGAGCAGTTCTTC. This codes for CSARDSGRELYNEQFF.

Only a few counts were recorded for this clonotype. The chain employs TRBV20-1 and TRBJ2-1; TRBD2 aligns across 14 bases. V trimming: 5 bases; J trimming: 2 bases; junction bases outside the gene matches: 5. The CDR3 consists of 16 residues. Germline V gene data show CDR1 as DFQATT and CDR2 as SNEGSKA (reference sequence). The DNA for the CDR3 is TGCAGTGCTGGGGGGACTAGCGGGAGTACCTACAATGAGCAGTTCTTC. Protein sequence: CSAGGTSGSTYNEQFF.

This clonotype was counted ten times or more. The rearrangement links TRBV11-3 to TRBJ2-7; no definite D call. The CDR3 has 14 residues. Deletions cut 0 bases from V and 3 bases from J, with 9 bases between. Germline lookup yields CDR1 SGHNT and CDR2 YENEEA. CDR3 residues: CASSLDETDYEQYF. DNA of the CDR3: TGTGCCAGCAGCTTAGATGAAACAGACTACGAGCAGTACTTC.

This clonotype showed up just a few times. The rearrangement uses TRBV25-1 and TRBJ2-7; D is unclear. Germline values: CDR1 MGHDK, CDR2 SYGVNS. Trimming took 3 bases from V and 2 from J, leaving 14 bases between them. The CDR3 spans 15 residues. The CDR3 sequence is CASSDRYSATYEQYF. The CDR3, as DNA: TGTGCCAGCAGTGATAGGTACTCTGCAACCTACGAGCAGTACTTC.

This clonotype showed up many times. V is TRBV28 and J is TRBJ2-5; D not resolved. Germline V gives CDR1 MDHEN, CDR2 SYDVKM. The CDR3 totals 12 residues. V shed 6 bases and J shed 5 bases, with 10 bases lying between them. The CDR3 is CASSISLETQYF. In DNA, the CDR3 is TGTGCCAGCAGCATATCGTTGGAGACCCAGTACTTC.

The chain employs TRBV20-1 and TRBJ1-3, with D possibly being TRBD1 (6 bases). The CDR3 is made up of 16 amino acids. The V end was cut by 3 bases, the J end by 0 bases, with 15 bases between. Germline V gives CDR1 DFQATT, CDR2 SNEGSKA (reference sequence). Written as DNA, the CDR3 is TGCAGTGCTAGTTCTCAGGGGTACAGCTCTGGAAACACCATATATTTT. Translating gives CSASSQGYSSGNTIYF.

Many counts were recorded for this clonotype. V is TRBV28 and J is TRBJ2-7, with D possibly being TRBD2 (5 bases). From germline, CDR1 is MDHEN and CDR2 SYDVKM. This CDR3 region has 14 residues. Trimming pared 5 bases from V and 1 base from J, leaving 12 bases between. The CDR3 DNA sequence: TGTGCCAGCAGTAGAACGGGATTATCCTACGAGCAGTACTTC. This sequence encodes CASSRTGLSYEQYF.

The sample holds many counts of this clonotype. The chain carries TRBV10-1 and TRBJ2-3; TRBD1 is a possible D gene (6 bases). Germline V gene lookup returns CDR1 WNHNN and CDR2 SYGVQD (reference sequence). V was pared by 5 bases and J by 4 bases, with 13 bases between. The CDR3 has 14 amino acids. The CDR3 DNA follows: TGCGCCAGCAGTATGACAGGTTGGGCAGATACGCAGTATTTT. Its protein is CASSMTGWADTQYF.